One sample yielded the 7 T cell receptor beta chains listed below, sequenced in a study of T cells in localized non-small cell lung cancer. The table came from immunoSEQ multiplex PCR; TCRdb's copy has only in-frame clones and leaves some out. The sample contains some 30,000 clones, roughly 75% of which appear only once. Sequenced here: peripheral blood, sampled before any cancer treatment. These receptors all stem from a male donor aged 60 or older with stage II squamous cell lung carcinoma.

This chain links TRBV6-1 with TRBJ1-2, with a possible D match to TRBD1 (5 bases). The CDR3 runs to 14 residues. V lost 2 bases and J 8 bases, leaving 15 bases between the germline ends. Germline V gene lookup returns CDR1 MNHNS and CDR2 SASEGT. CDR3 protein: CASSEPAGLGGYTF. CDR3 nucleotide sequence: TGTGCCAGCAGTGAACCGGCAGGGCTCGGGGGCTACACCTTC.

The chain combines TRBV6-5 with TRBJ1-4; TRBD1 is a possible D gene (5 bases). Germline CDR1 and CDR2: MNHEY and SVGAGI. V lost 2 bases and J 3 bases, leaving 13 bases between the germline ends. The CDR3 spans 16 residues. CDR3 DNA: TGTGCCAGCAGTTACGGGACCCCTGGGGCTAATGAAAAACTGTTTTTT. It yields the protein CASSYGTPGANEKLFF.

This clone was detected a few times. The V gene is TRBV7-9, the J gene TRBJ1-1; D not certain. Germline V lookup: CDR1 SEHNR, CDR2 FQNEAQ (reference sequence). V lost 1 base to trimming and J lost 8 bases, with 8 bases between them. This CDR3 is built from 12 residues. The CDR3 nucleotides are TGTGCCAGCAGCTTAGATCCAAAGGAAGCTTTCTTT. Translating it yields CASSLDPKEAFF.

CDR3 bases: TGCGCCAGCAGCTTGGAGGGCACCGGGGAGCTGTTTTTT. This codes for CASSLEGTGELFF. V usage is TRBV5-1 and J usage is TRBJ2-2; the D is unclear. The CDR3 has 13 amino acids. From germline, CDR1 is SGHRS and CDR2 YFSETQ. The V end was cut by 0 bases, the J end by 4 bases, with 4 bases between.

The chain recombines TRBV30 with TRBJ1-2, with 7 bases fitting TRBD1. CDR1 and CDR2 from the germline V gene are GTSNPN and SVGIG (reference sequence). The CDR3 loop spans 13 amino acids. J was trimmed by 4 bases and V by 2 bases; bases with no gene match: 4. The CDR3 here is CAWSKQGFYGYTF. DNA of the CDR3: TGTGCCTGGAGTAAACAGGGGTTCTATGGCTACACCTTC. Full variable domain (remainder filled in from reference TRBV30 and TRBJ1-2): SQTIHQWPATLVQPVGSPLSLECTVEGTSNPNLYWYRQAAGRGLQLLFYSVGIGQISSEVPQNLSASRPQDRQFILSSKKLLLSDSGFYLCAWSKQGFYGYTFGSGTRLTVV.

The chain uses TRBV7-8 and TRBJ1-3; the D gene is possibly TRBD1 (6 bases). This CDR3 has 14 amino acids. V dropped 6 bases and J dropped 4 bases, with 13 bases sitting between them. Germline CDR1 reads SGHVS; CDR2 reads FQNEAQ. The CDR3 reads CASRPTTGGNTIYF. The CDR3, as DNA: TGTGCCAGCAGACCAACGACAGGAGGAAACACCATATATTTT. Full variable domain (rest looked up from reference TRBV7-8 and TRBJ1-3): GAGVSQSPRYKVAKRGQDVALRCDPISGHVSLFWYQQALGQGPEFLTYFQNEAQLDKSGLPSDRFFAERPEGSVSTLKIQRTQQEDSAVYLCASRPTTGGNTIYFGEGSWLTVV.

The chain couples TRBV9 to TRBJ1-3, with 9 bases that match TRBD1. The trim removed 0 bases at V and 3 bases at J, leaving 4 bases unmatched. Germline CDR1 SGDLS, CDR2 YYNGEE. The CDR3 extends over 16 amino acids. Here the CDR3 reads CASSVDTGGGGNTIYF. The CDR3 DNA reads TGTGCCAGCAGCGTAGATACAGGGGGCGGTGGAAACACCATATATTTT.